Listed below are T cell receptor beta chains from one sample, sequenced in a study of STAT5B mutations in CD4+ large granular lymphocyte leukemia. The data were produced by immunoSEQ multiplex PCR, yet TCRdb's version contains in-frame clones alone and is incomplete. The sample includes tens of thousands of clones, more than 70% seen only once; the top ten take over 3%. The material sequenced was CD4+ T cells from blood buffy coats. These receptors all come from a human donor in good health. CDR3s include the opening cysteine and the closing phenylalanine or tryptophan. D genes are given only for firm matches. Clone size is shown for a subset of rows, as once, few, many or a class of expanded clone.

size,D,length,V,J,DNA,CDR3
-,TRBD1,18,TRBV19,TRBJ1-6,TGTGCCAGTAGTTCGGGCAGGGACAGGTCTATTGTTGGTTCACCCCTCCACTTT,CASSSGRDRSIVGSPLHF
-,-,12,TRBV5-4,TRBJ2-2,TGTGCCAGCAAGCAGGGGTCCGGGGAGCTGTTTTTT,CASKQGSGELFF
once,TRBD2,17,TRBV7-2,TRBJ2-3,TGTGCCAGCAGCTTATTTCCGGGAGGGCCCGGCACAGATACGCAGTATTTT,CASSLFPGGPGTDTQYF
few,TRBD1,15,TRBV5-1,TRBJ1-1,TGCGCCAGCAGCTCGGGACAGCCTGGGAACACTGAAGCTTTCTTT,CASSSGQPGNTEAFF
-,TRBD2,14,TRBV15,TRBJ2-1,TGTGCCACCAGCAGAAGCGGGGTGGGGGGTGAGCAGTTCTTC,CATSRSGVGGEQFF
once,-,14,TRBV7-2,TRBJ2-3,TGTGCCAGCAGCTTAGTCGGCAGCACAGATACGCAGTATTTT,CASSLVGSTDTQYF
-,-,16,TRBV6-5,TRBJ1-4,TGTGCCAGCAGTTATCGTGGGGGGCGGGCTAATGAAAAACTGTTTTTT,CASSYRGGRANEKLFF
few,TRBD1,15,TRBV7-2,TRBJ1-5,TGTGCCAGCAGCAAAGACAGGGGAAGCAATCAGCCCCAGCATTTT,CASSKDRGSNQPQHF
-,TRBD2,15,TRBV27,TRBJ2-3,TGTGCCAGCAGCCGCCAAGGAGGGGAGGGAGATACGCAGTATTTT,CASSRQGGEGDTQYF
-,-,11,TRBV11-2,TRBJ2-7,TGTGCCAGCAGCTTCGGTCAGGAGCAGTACTTC,CASSFGQEQYF
-,TRBD1,15,TRBV7-2,TRBJ2-5,TGTGCCAGCAGCTTAGAGAACCGACAGGGGATGGCCCAGTACTTC,CASSLENRQGMAQYF
-,-,17,TRBV27,TRBJ2-6,TGTGCCAGCAGTTTATCCCAGGTTGGTACTGGGGCCAACGTCCTGACTTTC,CASSLSQVGTGANVLTF
-,TRBD2,15,TRBV27,TRBJ2-2,TGTGCCAGCAGTTCCCGACTAGCGGACACCGGGGAGCTGTTTTTT,CASSSRLADTGELFF
-,-,16,TRBV4-2,TRBJ1-2,TGTGCCAGCAGCCCATCGGCTGGGGGACGGGATTATGGCTACACCTTC,CASSPSAGGRDYGYTF
-,TRBD1,16,TRBV30,TRBJ1-5,TGTGCCTGGAGTATGGCCTCAGACAGGGTGGATCAGCCCCAGCATTTT,CAWSMASDRVDQPQHF
-,-,15,TRBV5-6,TRBJ2-5,TGTGCCAGCAGCTTGAATTGGCAGAACCAAGAGACCCAGTACTTC,CASSLNWQNQETQYF
-,TRBD1,16,TRBV7-8,TRBJ2-4,TGTGCCAGCAGCTTAGTTACAGGGGGCGCCGGAAACATTCAGTACTTC,CASSLVTGGAGNIQYF